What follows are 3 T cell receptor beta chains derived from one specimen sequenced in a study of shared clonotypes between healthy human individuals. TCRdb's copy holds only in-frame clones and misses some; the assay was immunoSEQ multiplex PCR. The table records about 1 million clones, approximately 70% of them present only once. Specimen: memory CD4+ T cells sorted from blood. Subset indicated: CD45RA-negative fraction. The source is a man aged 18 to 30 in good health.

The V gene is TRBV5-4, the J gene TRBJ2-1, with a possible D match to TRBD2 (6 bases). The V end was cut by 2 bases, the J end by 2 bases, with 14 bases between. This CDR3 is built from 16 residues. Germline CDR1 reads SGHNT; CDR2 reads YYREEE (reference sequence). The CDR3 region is CASSFPPSGAYNEQFF. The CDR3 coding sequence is TGTGCCAGCAGCTTCCCACCGTCGGGGGCCTACAATGAGCAGTTCTTC.

The CDR3 reads CASSLEAPDTQYF. CDR3 sequence (DNA): TGTGCCAGCAGCTTAGAGGCGCCAGATACGCAGTATTTT. The chain joins TRBV7-2 to TRBJ2-3; D remains ambiguous. Germline CDR1 SGHTA, CDR2 FQGNSA. CDR3 length: 13 residues. Trimming pared 1 base from V and 4 bases from J, leaving 6 bases between.

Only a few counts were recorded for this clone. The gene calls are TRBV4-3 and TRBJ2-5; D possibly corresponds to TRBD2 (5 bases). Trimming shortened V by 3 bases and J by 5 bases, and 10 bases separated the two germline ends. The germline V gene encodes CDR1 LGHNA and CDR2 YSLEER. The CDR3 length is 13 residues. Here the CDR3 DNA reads TGCGCCAGCAGCCAGATCGGGGAGGAGACCCAGTACTTC. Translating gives CASSQIGEETQYF.